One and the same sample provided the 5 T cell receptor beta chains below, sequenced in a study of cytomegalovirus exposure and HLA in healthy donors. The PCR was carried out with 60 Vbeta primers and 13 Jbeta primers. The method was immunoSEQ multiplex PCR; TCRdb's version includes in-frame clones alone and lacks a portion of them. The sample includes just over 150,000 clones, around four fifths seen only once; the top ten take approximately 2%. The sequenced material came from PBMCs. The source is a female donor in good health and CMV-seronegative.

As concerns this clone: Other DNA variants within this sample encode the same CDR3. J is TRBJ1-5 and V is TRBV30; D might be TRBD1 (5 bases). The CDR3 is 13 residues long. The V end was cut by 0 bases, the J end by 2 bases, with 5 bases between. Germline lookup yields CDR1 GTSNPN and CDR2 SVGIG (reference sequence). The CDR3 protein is CAWSVQGNQPQHF. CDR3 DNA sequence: TGTGCCTGGAGTGTACAGGGCAATCAGCCCCAGCATTTT.

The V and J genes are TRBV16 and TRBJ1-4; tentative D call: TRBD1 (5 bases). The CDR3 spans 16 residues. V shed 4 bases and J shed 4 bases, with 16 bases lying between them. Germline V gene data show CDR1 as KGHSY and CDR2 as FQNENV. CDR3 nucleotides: TGTGCCAGCAGCCCCCGGGGAGGGGCTATTAATGAAAAACTGTTTTTT. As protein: CASSPRGGAINEKLFF. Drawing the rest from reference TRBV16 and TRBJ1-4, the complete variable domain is GEEVAQTPKHLVRGEGQKAKLYCAPIKGHSYVFWYQQVLKNEFKFLISFQNENVFDETGMPKERFSAKCLPNSPCSLEIQATKLEDSAVYFCASSPRGGAINEKLFFGSGTQLSVL.

For the CDR3, the DNA is TGTGCCAGCAGCATTCAGGGACAGGGAGTCACTGAAGCTTTCTTT. It translates to CASSIQGQGVTEAFF. This chain connects TRBV5-4 to TRBJ1-1; 9 nucleotides agree with TRBD1. The CDR3 has 15 residues. The J segment lost 4 bases and the V segment lost 4 bases, leaving 8 bases of the junction unmatched. Germline CDR1 reads SGHNT; CDR2 reads YYREEE (reference sequence).

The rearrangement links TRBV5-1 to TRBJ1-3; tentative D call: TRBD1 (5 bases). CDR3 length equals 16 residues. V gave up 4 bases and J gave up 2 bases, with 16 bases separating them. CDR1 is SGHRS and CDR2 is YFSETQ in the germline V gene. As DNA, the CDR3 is TGCGCCAGCAGCCCGGGACTATTTATACCTGGAAACACCATATATTTT. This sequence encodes CASSPGLFIPGNTIYF. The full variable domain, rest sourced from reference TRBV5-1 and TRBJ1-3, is KAGVTQTPRYLIKTRGQQVTLSCSPISGHRSVSWYQQTPGQGLQFLFEYFSETQRNKGNFPGRFSGRQFSNSRSEMNVSTLELGDSALYLCASSPGLFIPGNTIYFGEGSWLTVV.

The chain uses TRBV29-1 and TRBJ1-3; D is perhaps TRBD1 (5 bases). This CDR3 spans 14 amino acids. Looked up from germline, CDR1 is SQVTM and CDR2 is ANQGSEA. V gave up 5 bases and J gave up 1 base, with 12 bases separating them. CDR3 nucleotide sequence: TGCAGCGTTCACCAGGGAGGATCTGGAAACACCATATATTTT. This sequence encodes CSVHQGGSGNTIYF.